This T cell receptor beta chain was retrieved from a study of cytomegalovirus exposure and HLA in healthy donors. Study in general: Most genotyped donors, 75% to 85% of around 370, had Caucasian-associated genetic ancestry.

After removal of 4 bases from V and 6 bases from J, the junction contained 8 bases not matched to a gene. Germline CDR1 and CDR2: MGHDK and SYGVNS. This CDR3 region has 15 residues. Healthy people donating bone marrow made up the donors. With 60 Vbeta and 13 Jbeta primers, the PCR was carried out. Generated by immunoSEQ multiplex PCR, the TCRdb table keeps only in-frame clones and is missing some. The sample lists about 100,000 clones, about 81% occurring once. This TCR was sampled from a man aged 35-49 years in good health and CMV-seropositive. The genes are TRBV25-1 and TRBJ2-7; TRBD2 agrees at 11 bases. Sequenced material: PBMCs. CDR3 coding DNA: TGTGCCAGCAGTGGGACTAGCGGGTTTCCGTTCGAGCAGTACTTC. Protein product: CASSGTSGFPFEQYF.